The clone carrying this T cell receptor (beta chain) was counted a few times. The V gene end was trimmed by 6 bases and the J gene end by 0 bases; junction bases not matched to a gene: 5. In germline, CDR1 is MNHEY, CDR2 SMNVEV (reference sequence). The CDR3 runs to 15 residues. Study processing details: Cell counts per sample came from amplifying reference gene primers. Libraries were prepared by immunoSEQ multiplex PCR; TCRdb keeps only in-frame clonotypes and omits some of them. V, J and clone size were drawn from that table, and D and trimming were deduced from the DNA. The sample records around 260,000 clones, 84% being singletons. The sample comes from a study of blood T cell repertoires in COVID-19. The wider study: Sites across the United States, Italy and Spain contributed samples from acute and convalescent COVID-19. T cells, B-cell-depleted T cells, or PBMCs supplied cDNA or gDNA.

The rearrangement joins TRBV27 to TRBJ2-7, with TRBD2 identical over 10 bases. The origin of this receptor is a man aged 60 to 75 with acute or convalescent COVID-19. The sequencing sample was made of peripheral blood. CDR3 protein: CASSPSGRYSYEQYF. The CDR3 coding sequence is TGTGCCAGCAGCCCTAGCGGGAGATACTCCTACGAGCAGTACTTC.